Listed below are T cell receptor beta chains from one sample, sequenced in a study of blood T cell repertoires in COVID-19. Profiling relied on immunoSEQ multiplex PCR, and the TCRdb table lists in-frame clones only, not all of them. The repertoire consists of about 220,000 clones, with around 88% occurring once and the leading ten covering about 15%. The specimen was PBMCs or T cells enriched from blood (not recorded which). These receptors were obtained from a woman between 45 and 65 years old with acute COVID-19. Each CDR3 is given with its conserved first and last residue. The D gene is left open where the match is weak. Only some rows state a clone size, as once, few, many or a class for expanded clones.

j_call | d_call | v_call | clone_size | cdr3_nt | cdr3_aa
TRBJ1-5 | . | TRBV19 | . | TGTGCCAGTAGTATTCGTGGAGTTAGCAATCAGCCCCAGCATTTT | CASSIRGVSNQPQHF
TRBJ1-1 | . | TRBV9 | . | TGTGCCAGCAGCGGAGCAGGGGCCCTGAACGGTGAAGCTTTCTTT | CASSGAGALNGEAFF
TRBJ2-3 | . | TRBV9 | . | TGTGCCAGCAGCCCGTGGACAGTGGGGACAGATACGCAGTATTTT | CASSPWTVGTDTQYF
TRBJ2-3 | TRBD2 | TRBV27 | . | TGTGCCAGCAGTTTATTTGGAGGGGCGGGAGCTATAGATACGCAGTATTTT | CASSLFGGAGAIDTQYF
TRBJ2-7 | . | TRBV5-4 | . | TGTGCCAGCAGCTTGCCCGAGGAACACCATGGTCAGTACTTC | CASSLPEEHHGQYF
TRBJ2-2 | . | TRBV5-1 | . | TGCGCCAGCAGCCTCAACACCGGGGAGCTGTTTTTT | CASSLNTGELFF
TRBJ2-7 | TRBD1 | TRBV11-3 | . | TGTGCCAGCAGCCCCGGGACAGGCTACGAGCAGTACTTC | CASSPGTGYEQYF
TRBJ1-6 | . | TRBV2 | . | TGTGCCAGCCGGGACACAGTTGGCTATAATTCACCCCTCCACTTT | CASRDTVGYNSPLHF
TRBJ2-1 | TRBD2 | TRBV30 | once | TGTGCCAGAGGGACTAGCGGGAGTGTTGATGAGCAGTTCTTC | CARGTSGSVDEQFF
TRBJ1-2 | TRBD1 | TRBV24-1 | once | TGTGCCACCAGTGACTCCCCCGACAGGGAGCATGGCTACACCTTC | CATSDSPDREHGYTF
TRBJ2-5 | TRBD1 | TRBV3-1/TRBV3-2 | . | TGTGCCAGCAGCCACTCCGGGACAGAAGAGACCCAGTACTTC | CASSHSGTEETQYF
TRBJ2-7 | TRBD2 | TRBV30 | . | TGTGCCTGGGGACCGGGACTAGCGGGAGAATCCCACGAGCAGTACTTC | CAWGPGLAGESHEQYF
TRBJ1-5 | . | TRBV30 | . | TGTGCCTGGAAAGCGGCGGGGCTTAATCAGCCCCAGCATTTT | CAWKAAGLNQPQHF
TRBJ2-5 | TRBD2 | TRBV28 | . | TGTGCCAGCAGTTGGACTAGCGGGGGCGGGGGGACCCAGTACTTC | CASSWTSGGGGTQYF
TRBJ2-3 | . | TRBV7-2 | . | TGTGCCAGCAGCTTAAGCCACCTCGATCCGCAGTATTTT | CASSLSHLDPQYF
TRBJ2-2 | . | TRBV2 | . | TGTGCCAGCAGTGGGGGAGGCAGGACACACACCGGGGAGCTGTTTTTT | CASSGGGRTHTGELFF
TRBJ2-3 | . | TRBV7-2 | . | TGTGCCAGCAGCCCTCAAGGGGGTAGCGAAGTAGATACGCAGTATTTT | CASSPQGGSEVDTQYF
TRBJ1-6 | . | TRBV20-1 | . | TGCAGTGCTAGTGGGGGCACAGGCTATTCACCCCTCCACTTT | CSASGGTGYSPLHF
TRBJ1-6 | . | TRBV11-2 | . | TGTGCCAGCACCCCCATGGCGGGGGGGTCCTGGCCCCTCCACTTT | CASTPMAGGSWPLHF
TRBJ2-2 | TRBD2 | TRBV18 | . | TGTGCCAGCTCACCACGTTGGGGACTAGCGGGACCTGGGGAGCTGTTTTTT | CASSPRWGLAGPGELFF
TRBJ1-1 | TRBD1 | TRBV18 | . | TGTGCCAGCTCCCCCGGGACAGGGGCCACTGAAGCTTTCTTT | CASSPGTGATEAFF
TRBJ1-2 | TRBD1 | TRBV4-2 | . | TGTGCCAGCAGTGAGAAGCGGTCACAGGGGGCGGACGGCTACACCTTC | CASSEKRSQGADGYTF
TRBJ1-2 | . | TRBV7-9 | . | TGTGCCAGCAGCTTACATCCCACAGGGCTAAATGGCTACACCTTC | CASSLHPTGLNGYTF
TRBJ1-2 | TRBD1 | TRBV7-6 | . | TGTGCCAGCAGCCCATCGGGACAGGAATCTTCCGGCTACACCTTC | CASSPSGQESSGYTF
TRBJ1-1 | . | TRBV6-1 | . | TGTGCCAGCAGTGAATTAGACAGCCTTGAAGCTTTCTTT | CASSELDSLEAFF
TRBJ1-2 | . | TRBV4-2 | few | TGTGCCAGCAGACCCCAGGGGATCGGTGGCTACACCTTC | CASRPQGIGGYTF
TRBJ2-1 | TRBD2 | TRBV11-3 | . | TGTGCCAGCAGCTTAGAGGGCGGGAGCGAGCAGTTCTTC | CASSLEGGSEQFF
TRBJ1-2 | . | TRBV16 | many | TGTGCCAGCAGCCCGTGGGCGGGCTACACCTTC | CASSPWAGYTF